In this sample, the clone carrying this TCR beta chain turned up many times. Its matching antigen is unknown. The data belong to a study of T-cell reconstitution after alpha-beta-depleted transplantation in children. Notes on the study in general: T-cell counts and diversity at one year following transplant were attributed mainly to newly produced T cells.

Construction of the TCRbeta library involved unique molecular identifiers. One entry per CDR3 protein, called by TCRdb with MiXCR from the PCR reads. Among 350,000 to 500,000 distinct CDR3 sequences listed, approximately 42% were seen once. CDR3 length equals 16 residues. V was shortened by 6 bases and J by 0 bases, with 14 bases between the two germline ends. The sequence was obtained from a girl aged 2-15 years with aplastic anemia, due to receive a stem cell transplant. The rearrangement links TRBV12-3 or TRBV12-4 to TRBJ1-4; the D is unclear. Material: PBMCs, obtained before TCRalphabeta/CD19-depleted stem cell transplant. The CDR3 spells CASSTELVATNEKLFF. CDR3 in DNA: TGTGCCAGCAGCACAGAACTTGTAGCAACTAATGAAAAACTGTTTTTT.